Shown below are 5 T cell receptor beta chains from a single sample sequenced in a study of blood T cell repertoires in COVID-19. Clones were read by immunoSEQ multiplex PCR, and TCRdb kept only the in-frame ones, dropping some. Of some 64,000 clones in the sample, over 75% were seen once. The sequenced sample was peripheral blood. The receptors here all came from a man aged 50 or older with active COVID-19.

The chain couples TRBV19 to TRBJ1-6, with D perhaps matching TRBD1 (6 bases). The CDR3 consists of 16 residues. CDR1 and CDR2 from the germline V gene are LNHDA and SQIVND (reference sequence). Trimming removed 3 bases at V and 7 bases at J, with 16 bases between. The CDR3 DNA reads TGTGCCAGTAGTATTTCCGGGACACACAAGAATTCACCCCTCCACTTT. It translates to CASSISGTHKNSPLHF. Looking up the rest from reference TRBV19 and TRBJ1-6 gives the full variable domain: DGGITQSPKYLFRKEGQNVTLSCEQNLNHDAMYWYRQDPGQGLRLIYYSQIVNDFQKGDIAEGYSVSREKKESFPLTVTSAQKNPTAFYLCASSISGTHKNSPLHFGNGTRLTVT.

The CDR3 is CATRSRGGYKFTDTQYF. CDR3 sequence (DNA): TGTGCCACCCGTTCGCGGGGGGGCTATAAGTTTACAGATACGCAGTATTTT. The rearrangement joins TRBV24-1 to TRBJ2-3, with TRBD2 matching 9 bases. The CDR3 is made up of 17 amino acids. Germline CDR1 KGHDR, CDR2 SFDVKD. V was clipped by 9 bases and J by 3 bases; unmatched bases: 15.

The J gene is TRBJ2-7, the V gene TRBV15; 7 bases agree with TRBD2. The CDR3 contains 15 residues. V lost 0 bases to trimming and J lost 3 bases; unmatched junction nucleotides: 5. Germline V gene data show CDR1 as LNHNV and CDR2 as YYDKDF (reference sequence). This chain's CDR3 is CATSRDLWTSYEQYF. CDR3 DNA sequence: TGTGCCACCAGCAGAGATCTCTGGACTAGCTACGAGCAGTACTTC.

J is TRBJ2-7 and V is TRBV7-9; D is possibly TRBD1 (6 bases). The CDR3 extends over 14 amino acids. Trimming took off 2 bases at V and 5 bases at J, with 13 bases between the two ends. Germline CDR1 is SEHNR and CDR2 is FQNEAQ (reference sequence). Written as DNA, the CDR3 is TGTGCCAGCAGCTTACAACAGGGTTCCCACGAGCAGTACTTC. Translation gives CASSLQQGSHEQYF.

The chain links TRBV6-2 or TRBV6-3 to TRBJ1-1, with D possibly being TRBD1 (6 bases). Germline loops: CDR1 MNHEY, CDR2 SVGEGT. The CDR3 totals 16 residues. The germline V and J ends were trimmed by 2 bases and 5 bases, with 18 bases remaining between them. CDR3 DNA: TGTGCCAGCAGTTACCCCTCGGCAGGGGAGGGGACTGAAGCTTTCTTT. Protein product: CASSYPSAGEGTEAFF.